This is a list of T cell receptor beta chains from one sample in a study of T cells after somatic rescue of genetic block. Assay used: immunoSEQ multiplex PCR; TCRdb lists only in-frame clones, some missing. Of 88,000 or so clones detected, approximately 90% appear once; the ten largest clones hold around 1.6%. Sequencing was performed on peripheral blood mononuclear cells (PBMCs). Receptors were obtained from a woman aged 18-29 years. Each CDR3 is given with its conserved first and last residue. A D gene is named only where the DNA matches it firmly. Size values are once, few and many counts, or a class for expanded clones, and some rows have none.

abundance	v_gene	d_gene	j_gene	CDR3nt	CDR3aa
NA	TRBV4-3	NA	TRBJ1-4	TGCGCCAGCAGCCAATTAGTGGCCGTGGAAAAACTGTTTTTT	CASSQLVAVEKLFF
once	TRBV5-4	NA	TRBJ2-3	TGTGCCAGCAGCTTGGAGCCCTGGGATCCAGATACGCAGTATTTT	CASSLEPWDPDTQYF
NA	TRBV28	NA	TRBJ1-5	TGTGCCAGCAGGACACAGGGACGTCAGCCCCAGCATTTT	CASRTQGRQPQHF
NA	TRBV4-1	TRBD2	TRBJ2-6	TGCGCCAGCAGCCCCCGCGGGACTAGCGGGAGTATCGGTGGGGCCAACGTCCTGACTTTC	CASSPRGTSGSIGGANVLTF
NA	TRBV6-1	NA	TRBJ1-5	TGTGCCAGCATGGGAGTCGAATATAGCAATCAGCCCCAGCATTTT	CASMGVEYSNQPQHF
NA	TRBV10-3	TRBD2	TRBJ2-5	TGTGCCATCAGTGACCCGGGACTAGTGGGAGAGACCCAGTACTTC	CAISDPGLVGETQYF
NA	TRBV7-9	NA	TRBJ2-1	TGTGCCAGCAGCCCTGTGTATCCAGCGGAATTCTACAATGAGCAGTTCTTC	CASSPVYPAEFYNEQFF
NA	TRBV5-8	NA	TRBJ2-7	TGTGCCAGCAGCTCGCAACAATCCGACAGCAGCTACGAGCAGTACTTC	CASSSQQSDSSYEQYF
NA	TRBV6-4	TRBD2	TRBJ2-3	TGTGCCAGCAGTGAAGCGGGAGAAGGGGATACGCAGTATTTT	CASSEAGEGDTQYF
NA	TRBV6-1	NA	TRBJ2-7	TGTGCCAGCAGTGAATACTACGAGCAGTACTTC	CASSEYYEQYF
NA	TRBV7-9	NA	TRBJ1-1	TGTGCCAGCAGCTTATCGAAGGGTATCAAGATTGAAGCTTTCTTT	CASSLSKGIKIEAFF
NA	TRBV7-2	NA	TRBJ2-5	TGTGCCACCTCACCTCGAGGCGGCAGCTTTCAAGAGACCCAGTACTTC	CATSPRGGSFQETQYF
NA	TRBV2	TRBD2	TRBJ2-7	TGTGCCAGAAACAAAGCGGGGGTCTCCTACGAGCAGTACTTC	CARNKAGVSYEQYF
NA	TRBV5-4	TRBD1	TRBJ2-7	TGTGCCAGCAGCTGGGGACAGGAGGACGAGCAGTACTTC	CASSWGQEDEQYF
NA	TRBV6-5	NA	TRBJ2-7	TGTGCCAGCGGCTACGAGCAGTACTTC	CASGYEQYF
NA	TRBV19	TRBD2	TRBJ2-2	TGTGCCAGTAGTATAAGTCTAGCGGGAGGCGCCGGGGAGCTGTTTTTT	CASSISLAGGAGELFF
NA	TRBV28	NA	TRBJ2-7	TGTGCCAGCAGTTTAGGCAACTACGAGCAGTACTTC	CASSLGNYEQYF
NA	TRBV7-9	TRBD2	TRBJ2-7	TGTGCCAGCAGCGGAACTAGCGGGAGGGGCCACGAGCAGTACTTC	CASSGTSGRGHEQYF
NA	TRBV2	NA	TRBJ1-1	TGTGCCAGCAGTTACAACCCGGATAAGGGCACTGAAGCTTTCTTT	CASSYNPDKGTEAFF
NA	TRBV11-3	NA	TRBJ2-5	TGTGCCAGCGTCTGGTTTGCTTCCGAGGTTGGGAGGACCCAGTACTTC	CASVWFASEVGRTQYF
NA	TRBV30	TRBD2	TRBJ2-1	TGTGCCTGGAGTAGGCTAGCGGGAGTCGGGACCTACAATGAGCAGTTCTTC	CAWSRLAGVGTYNEQFF
NA	TRBV5-1	NA	TRBJ2-3	TGCGCCAGCAGCTTGGATGTCAGGGGCACAGATACGCAGTATTTT	CASSLDVRGTDTQYF
once	TRBV19	NA	TRBJ1-1	TGTGCCAGTAGTATAGCGTCCTTTTCCCCTGTGACTGAAGCTTTCTTT	CASSIASFSPVTEAFF
NA	TRBV18	NA	TRBJ2-5	TGTGCCAGCTCACCAGTTCCAGGGGGGGAGACCCAGTACTTC	CASSPVPGGETQYF
NA	TRBV9	NA	TRBJ2-3	TGTGCCAGCAGCGTAGGGGGGGGCTGGACAGATACGCAGTATTTT	CASSVGGGWTDTQYF
NA	TRBV10-3	TRBD1	TRBJ1-2	TGTGCCATCAGTCGACCGGGACAGGGGAGTGCGAACTATGGCTACACCTTC	CAISRPGQGSANYGYTF
NA	TRBV7-8	NA	TRBJ1-5	TGTGCCAGCAGCTTACGGCAGATTAATCAGCCCCAGCATTTT	CASSLRQINQPQHF
NA	TRBV7-9	NA	TRBJ2-1	TGTGCCAGCAGCTTAGTTCTCGGGGACAATGAGCAGTTCTTC	CASSLVLGDNEQFF